This T cell receptor beta chain was recovered during a study of T cell responses to AZD1222 COVID-19 vaccine (dated by TCRdb to the early 2020s). With respect to the entire study: AZD1222 recipients with second doses at about 4 weeks or about 12 weeks were pooled, because spike-specific TCR depth and breadth did not differ between schedules. TCR sequencing was performed for about 250 trial participants, of whom around 200 were given two doses of AZD1222 and some 25 were given two doses of MenACWY control vaccine. Trial participants were enrolled by age into 18-55, 56-69 and 70-plus year subgroups, with roughly 160, 29 and 62 TCR-sequenced participants respectively. Broad study findings and their caveats: Vaccine-associated CD4 TCRs spanned the whole spike protein, with dominant responses in regions 160-218 and 743-854. Epitopes outside the regions mutated in the B.1.351 and B.1.1.7 variants were reportedly recognized by nearly half of the unique spike-specific TCRs. After two AZD1222 doses, spike-specific TCR breadth and depth were significantly higher than at day 0 and than in MenACWY recipients. No day 14 peak-response samples were available, so repertoires were characterized only after the peak T cell response. In the small 56-69-year group, the increase in depth fell short of significance, most likely because of low power. Participants were mostly white British, with more females than males. The authors suggested clonal diversity may have been underestimated. Only a handful of AZD1222 recipients were SARS-CoV-2 seropositive at baseline, limiting conclusions about previously exposed vaccinees.

Note on this clone: Its antigen has not been determined. The record has no base qualities; no much larger clone is one base away.

The CDR3 regions of human TCRbeta chains were analyzed by immunosequencing. In the paper's pipeline: Repertoire TCRs were checked for matches against a reference library of SARS-CoV-2-specific TCRs that had been generated using the MIRA antigen-specificity platform. Breadth meant the fraction of unique TCRs that were SARS-CoV-2-associated, whereas depth meant the fraction of total T cells that were SARS-CoV-2-associated. Each spike-specific TCR was assigned to its reactive spike region and to a CD4 or CD8 class using the MIRA data. Log10-transformed breadth and depth values were compared by one-way ANOVA with Sidak's multiple comparisons tests. In TCRdb, the immuneACCESS table is reduced to in-frame sequences with V and J assigned. These tables do not hold every clone; where another copy was compared, an unresolved V gene accounts for under half, and the others remain unexplained. V, J and clone size reflect that table, while D and trimming were determined from the DNA. The sample profile shows about 100,000 clones; approximately 90% of them were found once. The top ten clones comprise more than 1.5% of the sample.

The CDR3 sequence holds 12 residues, the cysteine and phenylalanine included. Only the CDR3 part of the read is kept: 36 bases, read in frame from the first base. V and J are truncated by 10 bases and 6 bases respectively, leaving an intervening sequence of 13 bases. Based on the germline V gene, the CDR1 and CDR2 sequences are LGHNA and YNFKEQ. This specimen's time point label, interpreted: baseline before first vaccination. The vaccinee samples were drawn from two UK trials, COV001 and COV002, one of which was a single-blind randomized controlled phase 2/3 trial testing AZD1222 (ChAdOx1 nCoV-19) in healthy adults. For TCRbeta chain sequencing, PBMC samples from trial participants were taken at day 0 and at day 28 after the second dose.

The TCR comes from an adult in good health. Sequenced material: peripheral blood, taken on day 0 of AZD1222 vaccination. The sequence joins TRBV4-2 to TRBJ2-1; TRBD1 could be the D gene, as 5 bases match. The CDR3 region reads CATQGVGNEQFF. The DNA sequence reads TGTGCCACCCAAGGGGTCGGCAATGAGCAGTTCTTC.